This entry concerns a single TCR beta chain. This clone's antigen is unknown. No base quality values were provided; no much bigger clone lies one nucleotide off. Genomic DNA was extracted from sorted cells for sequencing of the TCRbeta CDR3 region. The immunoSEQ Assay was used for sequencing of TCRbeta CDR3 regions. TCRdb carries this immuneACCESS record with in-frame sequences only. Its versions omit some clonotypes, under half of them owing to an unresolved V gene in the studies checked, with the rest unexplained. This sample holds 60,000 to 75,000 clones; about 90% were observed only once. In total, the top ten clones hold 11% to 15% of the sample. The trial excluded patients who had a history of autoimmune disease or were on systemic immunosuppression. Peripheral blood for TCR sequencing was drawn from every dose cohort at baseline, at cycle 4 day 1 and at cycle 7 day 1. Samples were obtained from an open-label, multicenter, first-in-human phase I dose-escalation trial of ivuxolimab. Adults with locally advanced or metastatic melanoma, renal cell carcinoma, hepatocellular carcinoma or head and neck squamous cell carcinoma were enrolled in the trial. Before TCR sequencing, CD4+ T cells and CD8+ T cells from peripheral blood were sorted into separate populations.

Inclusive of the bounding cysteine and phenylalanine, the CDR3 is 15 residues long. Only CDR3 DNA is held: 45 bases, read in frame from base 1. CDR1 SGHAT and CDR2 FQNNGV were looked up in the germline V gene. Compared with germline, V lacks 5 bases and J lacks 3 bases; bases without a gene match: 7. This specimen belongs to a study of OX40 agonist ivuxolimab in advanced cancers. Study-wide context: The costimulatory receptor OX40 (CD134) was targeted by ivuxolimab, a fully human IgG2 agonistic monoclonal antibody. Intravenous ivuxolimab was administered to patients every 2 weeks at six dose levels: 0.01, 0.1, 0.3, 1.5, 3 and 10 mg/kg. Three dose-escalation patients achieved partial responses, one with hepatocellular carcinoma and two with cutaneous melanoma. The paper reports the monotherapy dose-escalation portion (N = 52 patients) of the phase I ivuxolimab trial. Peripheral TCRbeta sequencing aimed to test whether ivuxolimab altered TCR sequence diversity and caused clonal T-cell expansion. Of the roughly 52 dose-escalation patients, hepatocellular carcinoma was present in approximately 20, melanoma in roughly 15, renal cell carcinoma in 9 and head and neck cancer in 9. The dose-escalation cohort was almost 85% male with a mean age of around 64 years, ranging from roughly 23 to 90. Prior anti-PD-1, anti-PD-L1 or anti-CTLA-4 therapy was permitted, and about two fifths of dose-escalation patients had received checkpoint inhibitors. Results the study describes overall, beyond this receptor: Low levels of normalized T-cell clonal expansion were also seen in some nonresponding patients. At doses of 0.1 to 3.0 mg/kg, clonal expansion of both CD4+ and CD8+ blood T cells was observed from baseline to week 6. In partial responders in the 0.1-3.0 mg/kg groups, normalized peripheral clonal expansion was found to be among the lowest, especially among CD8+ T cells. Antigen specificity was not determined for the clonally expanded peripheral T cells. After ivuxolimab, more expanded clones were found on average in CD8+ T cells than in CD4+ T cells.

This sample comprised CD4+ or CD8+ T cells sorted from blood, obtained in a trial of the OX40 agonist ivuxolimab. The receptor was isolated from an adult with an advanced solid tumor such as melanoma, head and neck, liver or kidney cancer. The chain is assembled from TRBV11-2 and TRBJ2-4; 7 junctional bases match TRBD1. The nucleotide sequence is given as TGTGCCAGCAGCCCACTAGGGACAGTCAAAAACATTCAGTACTTC. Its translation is CASSPLGTVKNIQYF. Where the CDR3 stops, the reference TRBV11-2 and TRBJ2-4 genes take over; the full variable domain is EAGVAQSPRYKIIEKRQSVAFWCNPISGHATLYWYQQILGQGPKLLIQFQNNGVVDDSQLPKDRFSAERLKGVDSTLKIQPAKLEDSAVYLCASSPLGTVKNIQYFGAGTRLSVL.